Sequencing of this T cell receptor beta chain was carried out in a study of T cells in localized non-small cell lung cancer. General study findings and limits: Uninvolved adjacent lung showed higher T cell clonality than tumor. Without multi-region sequencing, intratumor heterogeneity could not be excluded. An association was observed between higher blood T cell density and longer overall survival. The study detected a median roughly 61 of the top 100 tumor clones in adjacent lung.

This CDR3 is 15 amino acids long. J lost 5 bases, V lost 3 bases, and 3 bases had no gene match. Germline lookup yields CDR1 SEHNR and CDR2 FQNEAQ (reference sequence). Some clones are missing from TCRdb's copy, which holds only in-frame ones; the method was immunoSEQ multiplex PCR. The table includes 53,000 or so clones, 80% to 95% detected once. In the case of this clone: What it binds is not known.

This rearrangement joins TRBV7-9 to TRBJ2-5; 13 nucleotides line up with TRBD2. The material sequenced was peripheral blood, taken before any cancer treatment. This clonotype was sampled from a man aged 35 to 69 with stage I lung adenocarcinoma. The CDR3, as DNA: TGTGCCAGCAGCTTCACTAGCGGGAGGGCCGAGACCCAGTACTTC. Translation: CASSFTSGRAETQYF.